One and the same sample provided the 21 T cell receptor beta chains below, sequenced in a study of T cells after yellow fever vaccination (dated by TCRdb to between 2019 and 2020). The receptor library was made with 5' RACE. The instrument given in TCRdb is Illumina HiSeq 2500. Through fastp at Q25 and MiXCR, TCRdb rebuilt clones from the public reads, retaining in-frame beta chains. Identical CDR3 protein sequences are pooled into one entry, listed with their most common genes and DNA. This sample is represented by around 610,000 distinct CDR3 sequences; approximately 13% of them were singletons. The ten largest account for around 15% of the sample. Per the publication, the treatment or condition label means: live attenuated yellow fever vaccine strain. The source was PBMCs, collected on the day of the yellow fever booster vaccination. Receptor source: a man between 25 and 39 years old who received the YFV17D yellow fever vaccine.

The CDR3 region is CASIPTTGTSDGELFF. CDR3 DNA: TGTGCCAGCATCCCGACGACCGGGACTTCGGACGGGGAGCTGTTTTTT. The chain carries TRBV7-8 and TRBJ2-2; a possible D gene is TRBD2 (6 bases). Germline V CDR1 and CDR2: SGHVS, FQNEAQ. With 7 bases removed from V and 7 bases from J, the gap between germline ends came to 22 bases. The CDR3 has 16 residues.

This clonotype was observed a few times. In DNA, the CDR3 is TGTGCCAGCAGTGGTGCTGTAGCGGGAGTCTCCTACGAGCAGTACTTC. Amino acid sequence: CASSGAVAGVSYEQYF. The rearrangement links TRBV2 to TRBJ2-7; 9 positions match TRBD2. The CDR3 runs 16 residues. Germline assignment: CDR1 SNHLY and CDR2 FYNNEI. V lost 4 bases, J lost 0 bases, and 7 bases stayed unmatched.

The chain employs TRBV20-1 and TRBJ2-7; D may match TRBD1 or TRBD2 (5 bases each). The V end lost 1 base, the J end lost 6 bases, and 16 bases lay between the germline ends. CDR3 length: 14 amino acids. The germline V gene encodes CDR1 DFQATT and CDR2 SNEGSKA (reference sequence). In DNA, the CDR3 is TGCAGTGCTAGAGTTCCCGGGACCGGCGGCGAGCAGTACTTC. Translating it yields CSARVPGTGGEQYF.

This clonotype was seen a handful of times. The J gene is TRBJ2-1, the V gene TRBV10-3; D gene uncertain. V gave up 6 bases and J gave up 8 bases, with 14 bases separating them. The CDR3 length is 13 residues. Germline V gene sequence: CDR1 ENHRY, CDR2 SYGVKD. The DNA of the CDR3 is TGTGCCATCAGCCGTGGACCTGACCATGAGCAGTTCTTC. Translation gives CAISRGPDHEQFF.

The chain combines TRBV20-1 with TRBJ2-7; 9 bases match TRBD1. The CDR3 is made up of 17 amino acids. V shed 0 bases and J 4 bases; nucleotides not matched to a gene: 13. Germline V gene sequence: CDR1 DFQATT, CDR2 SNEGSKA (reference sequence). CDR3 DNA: TGCAGTGCTAGAGATAATGAGGGGACAGGGAGAATATACGAGCAGTACTTC. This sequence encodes CSARDNEGTGRIYEQYF.

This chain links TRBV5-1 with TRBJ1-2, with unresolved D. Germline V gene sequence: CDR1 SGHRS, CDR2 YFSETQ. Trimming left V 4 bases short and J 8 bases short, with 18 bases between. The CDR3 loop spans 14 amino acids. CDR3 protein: CASSPPERVGGYTF. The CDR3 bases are TGCGCCAGCAGCCCCCCGGAGAGGGTAGGGGGCTACACCTTC.

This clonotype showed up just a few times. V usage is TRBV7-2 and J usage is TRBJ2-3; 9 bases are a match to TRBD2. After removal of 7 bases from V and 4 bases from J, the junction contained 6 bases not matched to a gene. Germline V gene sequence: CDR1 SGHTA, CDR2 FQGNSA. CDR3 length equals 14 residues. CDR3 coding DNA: TGTGCCAGCACGTTAGCGGGAGTGGCAGATACGCAGTATTTT. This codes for CASTLAGVADTQYF.

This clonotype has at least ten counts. CDR3: CASSFASGYEQFF. The CDR3 coding sequence is TGTGCCAGCAGTTTCGCCAGCGGCTATGAGCAGTTCTTC. V is TRBV12-3 or TRBV12-4 and J is TRBJ2-1; weak D call: TRBD2 (5 bases). CDR3 size: 13 residues. V lost 3 bases, J lost 8 bases, and 11 bases lay in between.

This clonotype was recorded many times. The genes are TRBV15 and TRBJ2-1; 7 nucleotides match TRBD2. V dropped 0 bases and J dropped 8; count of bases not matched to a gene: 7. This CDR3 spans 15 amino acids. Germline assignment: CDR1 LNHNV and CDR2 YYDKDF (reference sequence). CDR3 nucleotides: TGTGCCACCAGCAGAGATGGGCGGGAGATCGATGAGCAGTTCTTC. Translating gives CATSRDGREIDEQFF.

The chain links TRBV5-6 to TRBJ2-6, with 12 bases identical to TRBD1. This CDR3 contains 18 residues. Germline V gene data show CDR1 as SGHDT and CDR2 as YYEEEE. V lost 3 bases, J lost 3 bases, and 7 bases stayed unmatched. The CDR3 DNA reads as TGTGCCAGCAGCTCCCCGGGACAGGGGGCTGGTGGGGCCAACGTCCTGACTTTC. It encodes CASSSPGQGAGGANVLTF.

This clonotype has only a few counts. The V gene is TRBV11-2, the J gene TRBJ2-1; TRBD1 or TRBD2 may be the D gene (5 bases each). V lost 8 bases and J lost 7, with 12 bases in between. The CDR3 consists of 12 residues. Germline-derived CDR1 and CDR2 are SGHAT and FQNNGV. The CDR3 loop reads CASEGRSNEQFF. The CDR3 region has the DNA TGTGCCAGCGAGGGGCGAAGTAATGAGCAGTTCTTC.

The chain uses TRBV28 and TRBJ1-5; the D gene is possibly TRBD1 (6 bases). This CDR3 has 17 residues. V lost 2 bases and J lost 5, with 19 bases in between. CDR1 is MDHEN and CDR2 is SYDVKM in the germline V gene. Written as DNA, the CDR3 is TGTGCCAGCAGTTTAGGTCTTGCTTGGGGGCGAGATCAGCCCCAGCATTTT. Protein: CASSLGLAWGRDQPQHF.

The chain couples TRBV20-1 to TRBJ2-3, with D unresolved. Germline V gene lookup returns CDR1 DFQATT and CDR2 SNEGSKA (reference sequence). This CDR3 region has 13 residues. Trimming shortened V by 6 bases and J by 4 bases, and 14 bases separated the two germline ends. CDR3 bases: TGCAGTGCCCCGCTGGACCATTCAGATACGCAGTATTTT. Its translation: CSAPLDHSDTQYF.

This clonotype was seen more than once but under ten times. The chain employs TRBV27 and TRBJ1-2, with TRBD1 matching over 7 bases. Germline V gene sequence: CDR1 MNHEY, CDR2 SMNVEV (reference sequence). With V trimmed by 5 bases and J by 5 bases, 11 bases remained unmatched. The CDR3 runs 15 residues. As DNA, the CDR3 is TGTGCCAGCAGTCAAATCCCGACAGGGACTTATGGCTACACCTTC. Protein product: CASSQIPTGTYGYTF.

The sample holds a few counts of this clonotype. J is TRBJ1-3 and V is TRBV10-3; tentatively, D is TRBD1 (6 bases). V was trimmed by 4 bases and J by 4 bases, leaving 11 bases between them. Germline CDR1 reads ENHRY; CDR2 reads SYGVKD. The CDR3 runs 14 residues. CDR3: CAISALQGGNTIYF. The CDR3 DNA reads TGTGCCATCAGTGCTTTACAGGGAGGAAACACCATATATTTT.

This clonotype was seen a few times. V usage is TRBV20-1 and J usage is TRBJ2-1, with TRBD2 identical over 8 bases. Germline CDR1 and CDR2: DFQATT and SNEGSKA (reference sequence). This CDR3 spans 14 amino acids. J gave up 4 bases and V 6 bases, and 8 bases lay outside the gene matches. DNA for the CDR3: TGCAGTGCCGGGACCGGGAGGGGTTACAATGAGCAGTTCTTC. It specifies CSAGTGRGYNEQFF.

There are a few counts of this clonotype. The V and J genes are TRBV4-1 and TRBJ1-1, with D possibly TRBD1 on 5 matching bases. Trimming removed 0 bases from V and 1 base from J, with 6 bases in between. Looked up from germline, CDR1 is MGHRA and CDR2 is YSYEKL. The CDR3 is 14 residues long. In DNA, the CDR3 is TGCGCCAGCAGCCAAGATACAGGGAACACTGAAGCTTTCTTT. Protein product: CASSQDTGNTEAFF.

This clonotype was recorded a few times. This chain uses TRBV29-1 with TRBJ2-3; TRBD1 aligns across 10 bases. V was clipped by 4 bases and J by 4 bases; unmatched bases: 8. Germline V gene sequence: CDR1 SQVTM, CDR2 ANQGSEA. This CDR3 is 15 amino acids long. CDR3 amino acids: CSVGDRGRGSDTQYF. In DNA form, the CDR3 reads TGCAGCGTTGGTGACAGGGGGCGAGGATCAGATACGCAGTATTTT.

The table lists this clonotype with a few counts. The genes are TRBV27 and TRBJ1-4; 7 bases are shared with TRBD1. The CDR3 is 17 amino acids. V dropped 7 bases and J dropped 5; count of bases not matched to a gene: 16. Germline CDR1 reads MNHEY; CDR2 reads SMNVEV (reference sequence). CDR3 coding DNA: TGTGCCAGCACCTCAAGGGGCTTAGGACAGGTGAATGAAAAACTGTTTTTT. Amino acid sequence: CASTSRGLGQVNEKLFF.

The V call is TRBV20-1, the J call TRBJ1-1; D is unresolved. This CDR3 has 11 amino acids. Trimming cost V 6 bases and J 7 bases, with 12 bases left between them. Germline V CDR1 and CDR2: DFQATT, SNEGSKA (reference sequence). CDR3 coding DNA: TGCAGTGCCAAGATATTCAGTGAAGCTTTCTTT. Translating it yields CSAKIFSEAFF.

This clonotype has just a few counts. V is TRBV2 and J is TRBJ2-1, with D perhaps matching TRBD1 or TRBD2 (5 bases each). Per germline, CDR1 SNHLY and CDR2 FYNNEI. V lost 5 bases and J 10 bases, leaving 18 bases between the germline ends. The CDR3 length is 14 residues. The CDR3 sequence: CASSTGLWGKEQFF. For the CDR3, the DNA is TGTGCCAGCAGTACGGGCCTGTGGGGGAAGGAGCAGTTCTTC.